This TCR beta chain was sequenced for a study of T cell responses to AZD1222 COVID-19 vaccine. Study results and caveats: Clonal diversity may have been underestimated, and the donors were mostly white British, with more females than males. It was only after the peak T cell response that any repertoires were sampled. Regions 160-218 and 743-854 held dominance among vaccine-associated CD4 TCRs, which spanned spike.

Profiled with immunoSEQ multiplex PCR; TCRdb holds only in-frame clones, not every one. The sample contains about 180,000 clones, around 94% of which appear only once. Concerning this clone itself: The antigen is not known.

The source was peripheral blood, collected 28 days after the second AZD1222 dose. The TCR sequence derives from an adult who received the AZD1222 COVID-19 vaccine.

The CDR3 spells CASSQRRQGGSPLHF. The CDR3 nucleotides are TGCGCCAGCAGCCAACGAAGACAGGGTGGTTCACCCCTCCACTTT. The chain employs TRBV4-3 and TRBJ1-6; 7 bases are a match to TRBD1. The V and J ends lost 2 bases and 9 bases, in that order; junction bases with no gene match: 7. The germline gives CDR1 LGHNA, CDR2 YSLEER. The CDR3 has 15 amino acids.